These 5 T cell receptor beta chains were sequenced from one sample in a study of T-cell reconstitution after alpha-beta-depleted transplantation in children. Unique molecular identifiers were built into the TCRbeta library. TCRdb processed the PCR reads anew with MiXCR; each CDR3 protein has one entry. The sample shows roughly 240,000 distinct CDR3 sequences, under 9.5% of them seen only once. Sequenced here: PBMCs, mostly from graft donor cells, sampled 180 days after TCRalphabeta/CD19-depleted stem cell transplant. The source of these receptors is a male patient between 10 and 17 years old who had a stem cell transplant for acute lymphoblastic leukemia, so the T cells may come from the graft donor.

In this sample, this clonotype is medium-sized (0.01 to 0.1%). V is TRBV20-1 and J is TRBJ2-1; no firm D call. This CDR3 is built from 9 residues. The V gene's germline CDR1 is DFQATT and CDR2 SNEGSKA (reference sequence). The V end lost 8 bases, the J end lost 8 bases, and 7 bases lay between the germline ends. The CDR3 DNA reads as TGCAGTCCTTCCGATGAGCAGTTCTTC. Protein sequence: CSPSDEQFF.

DNA for the CDR3: TGTGCCAGCAGCGTAGTTGGGGGGGGGAGAGAGACCCAGTACTTC. Translated: CASSVVGGGRETQYF. The chain employs TRBV9 and TRBJ2-5; 7 bases are a match to TRBD2. This CDR3 has 15 amino acids. J lost 4 bases, V lost 0 bases, and 6 bases had no gene match. Germline V gene data show CDR1 as SGDLS and CDR2 as YYNGEE.

This clonotype was recorded at least ten times. The J gene is TRBJ2-6, the V gene TRBV29-1, with D uncertain. This CDR3 contains 13 residues. V was trimmed by 4 bases and J by 0 bases, leaving 4 bases between them. Germline assignment: CDR1 SQVTM and CDR2 ANQGSEA. CDR3 loop: CSVGPSGANVLTF. The CDR3, as DNA: TGCAGCGTTGGACCCTCTGGGGCCAACGTCCTGACTTTC.

This clonotype showed up many times. V gene TRBV5-1 combines with J gene TRBJ1-2; TRBD1 agrees at 7 bases. The germline CDR1 and CDR2 sequences are SGHRS and YFSETQ. The CDR3 is made up of 13 amino acids. Trimming took 2 bases from V and 6 from J; bases not matched to a gene: 4. The CDR3 region is CASSFLQGHGYTF. The CDR3 DNA sequence: TGCGCCAGCAGCTTCCTACAGGGGCATGGCTACACCTTC.

This clonotype was recorded at least ten times. V is TRBV2 and J is TRBJ2-6; tentatively, D is TRBD1 (5 bases). This CDR3 region has 16 residues. Germline assignment: CDR1 SNHLY and CDR2 FYNNEI. Trimming stripped 4 bases from V and 0 bases from J, with 10 bases between. The CDR3 nucleotides read TGTGCCAGCAGTGGGCAGGGCGTCTCTGGGGCCAACGTCCTGACTTTC. This gives the protein CASSGQGVSGANVLTF.